What follows describes a single T cell receptor (beta chain). What it binds is not known. Sequencing was performed with immunoSEQ multiplex PCR; in TCRdb, only in-frame clones are kept and a portion is missing. The sample shows over 100,000 clones, roughly 84% of them seen only once. The data belong to a study of T cell responses to AZD1222 COVID-19 vaccine. Per germline, CDR1 SGHVS and CDR2 FQNEAQ. The V end was cut by 1 base, the J end by 4 bases, with 16 bases between. The CDR3 runs to 16 residues. The study, taken as a whole, reports: Most donors were white British, females outnumbered males, and clonal diversity was possibly underestimated.

This specimen consisted of peripheral blood, obtained on day 0 of AZD1222 vaccination. The clonotype comes from an adult in good health. The chain is built from TRBV7-8 and TRBJ1-2; tentatively, D is TRBD1 (5 bases). The CDR3 DNA sequence: TGTGCCAGCAGCTTAGAAGGCAGGGCCCTTTTCTATGGCTACACCTTC. Protein: CASSLEGRALFYGYTF.